The clone carrying this T cell receptor (beta chain) was observed a few times. The antigen is not known. This CDR3 region has 14 residues. Germline values: CDR1 MNHNS, CDR2 SASEGT. The germline V and J ends were trimmed by 2 bases and 2 bases, with 10 bases remaining between them. This specimen belongs to a study of T cell responses to AZD1222 COVID-19 vaccine. About the study: Second-dose timings of about 4 or about 12 weeks were pooled. Regarding the study as a whole: Increased Spike-specific TCR breadth and depth were observed after two AZD1222 doses. White British people made up most donors, females outnumbered males, and clonal diversity was possibly underestimated.

Method: immunoSEQ multiplex PCR; TCRdb's copy keeps in-frame clones and lacks some. The data hold 140,000 to 150,000 clones, with roughly 92% observed a single time. This sequence originates from an adult in good health. The chain links TRBV6-1 to TRBJ2-7; D not resolved. Sequences were derived from peripheral blood, sampled on day 0 of AZD1222 vaccination. CDR3 amino acids: CASSEQSETYEQYF. DNA of the CDR3: TGTGCCAGCAGTGAACAGTCCGAAACCTACGAGCAGTACTTC.